This T cell receptor (beta chain) was identified during a study of long-term antiretroviral therapy in people with HIV. Study results and caveats: ART preceded a rise in diversity that nonetheless stayed lower than in transplant donor controls. All time points showed a repertoire dominated by clones expanded before ART.

Per individual, the PBMC samples numbered at least one pre-ART and at least two post-ART. V was pared by 1 base and J by 4 bases, with 4 bases between. The CDR3 is 12 residues long. The V gene's germline CDR1 is SGHAT and CDR2 FQNNGV. The run of the v3.0 immunoSEQ assay was at survey level. Some clones are missing from TCRdb's copy, which holds only in-frame ones; the method was immunoSEQ multiplex PCR. The sample records around 12,000 clones, roughly 87% being singletons. Notes on this clone: Its cognate antigen is unknown.

The sample was unsorted PBMCs, taken about 8 years after starting antiretroviral therapy. V gene TRBV11-2 combines with J gene TRBJ1-2; D gene ambiguous. This TCR was sampled from a man aged 45-65 years with HIV. CDR3 protein: CASSLGSYGYTF. The CDR3 DNA follows: TGTGCCAGCAGCTTAGGAAGCTATGGCTACACCTTC.